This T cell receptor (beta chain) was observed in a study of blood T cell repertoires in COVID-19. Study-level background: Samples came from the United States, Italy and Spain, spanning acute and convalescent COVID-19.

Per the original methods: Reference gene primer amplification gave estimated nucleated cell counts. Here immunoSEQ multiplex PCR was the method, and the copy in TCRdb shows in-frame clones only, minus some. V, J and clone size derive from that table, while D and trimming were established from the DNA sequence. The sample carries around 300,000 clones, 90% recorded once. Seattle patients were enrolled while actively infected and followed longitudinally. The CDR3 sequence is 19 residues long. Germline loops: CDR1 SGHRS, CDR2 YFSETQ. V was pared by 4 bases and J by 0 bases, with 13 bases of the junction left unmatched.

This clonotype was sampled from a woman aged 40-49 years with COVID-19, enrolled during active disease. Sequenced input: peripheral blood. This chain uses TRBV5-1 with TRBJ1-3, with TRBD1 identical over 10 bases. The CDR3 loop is CASSLSGTGDGYSGNTIYF. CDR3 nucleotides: TGCGCCAGCAGCCTGTCCGGGACAGGGGATGGGTACTCTGGAAACACCATATATTTT. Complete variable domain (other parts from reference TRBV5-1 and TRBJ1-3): KAGVTQTPRYLIKTRGQQVTLSCSPISGHRSVSWYQQTPGQGLQFLFEYFSETQRNKGNFPGRFSGRQFSNSRSEMNVSTLELGDSALYLCASSLSGTGDGYSGNTIYFGEGSWLTVV.